The present entry profiles one T cell receptor (beta chain) with its context. No antigen is known for it. No much larger clone exists at a distance of one base, and base qualities are not known. Library preparation used RT-PCR. The instrument given in TCRdb is NextSeq 550. TCRdb reprocessing: public reads trimmed at Q25 with fastp, clones called with MiXCR, in-frame beta chains kept. Merged by CDR3 protein, the rows form single entries marked with the most common genes and DNA. The sample yields about 150,000 distinct CDR3 sequences; about a third were counted once. Roughly 52% of the sample lies in the top ten. This sample stems from a study of patients and donors after allogeneic stem cell transplantation (dated by TCRdb to between 2020 and 2021). V is cut back by 5 bases and J by 5 bases, with 9 bases in the junction unmatched. There are 15 amino acids in the CDR3, from cysteine to phenylalanine inclusive. Only the CDR3 portion is preserved as DNA: 45 bases, with reading frame beginning at the first base.

The sequence links TRBV12-3 or TRBV12-4 to TRBJ2-5; 9 central nucleotides agree with TRBD2. The receptor was derived from a human donor who was either an allogeneic HSCT recipient or a stem cell or donor lymphocyte infusion donor (not recorded which). It is not recorded whose cells these are; they may come from a transplant donor. The sequenced sample was blood, either unsorted or a sorted T cell fraction (not recorded which). CDR3 sequence: CASSPLTSGQETQYF. The sequenced DNA: TGTGCCAGCAGTCCGTTGACTAGCGGACAGGAGACCCAGTACTTC.